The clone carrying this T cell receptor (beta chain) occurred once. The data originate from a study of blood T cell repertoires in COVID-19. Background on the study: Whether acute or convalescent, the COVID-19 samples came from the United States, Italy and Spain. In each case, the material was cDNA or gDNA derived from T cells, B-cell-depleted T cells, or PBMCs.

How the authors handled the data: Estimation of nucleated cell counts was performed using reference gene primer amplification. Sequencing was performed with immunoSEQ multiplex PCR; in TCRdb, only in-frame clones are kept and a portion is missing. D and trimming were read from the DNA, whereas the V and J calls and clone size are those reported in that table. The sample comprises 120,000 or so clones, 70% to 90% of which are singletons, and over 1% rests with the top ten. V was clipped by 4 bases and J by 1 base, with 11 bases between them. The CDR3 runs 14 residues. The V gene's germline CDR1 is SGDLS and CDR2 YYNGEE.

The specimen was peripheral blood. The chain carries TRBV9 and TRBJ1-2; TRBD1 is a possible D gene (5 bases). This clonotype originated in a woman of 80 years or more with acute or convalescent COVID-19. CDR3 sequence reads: CASSSDRGNYGYTF. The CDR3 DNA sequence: TGTGCCAGCAGCTCCGATAGGGGTAACTATGGCTACACCTTC.